These T cell receptor beta chains were read from a single sample in a study of siplizumab effects on memory and regulatory T cells. Here immunoSEQ multiplex PCR was the method, and the copy in TCRdb shows in-frame clones only, minus some. There are around 95,000 clones in the sample; 85% to 95% occur only once, and 1% to 1.5% lies in the top ten. Specimen: non-Treg CD4+ T cells sorted from blood. These receptors were collected from a human donor in good health. Both conserved end residues are part of each CDR3. A D gene is named only where the DNA matches it firmly. Size is stated for part of the rows, as once, few or many counts, or as a class when the clone is expanded.

d_call,v_call,cdr3_length,clone_size,j_call,cdr3_aa,cdr3_nt
.,TRBV2,12,.,TRBJ2-1,CASREGYGEQFF,TGTGCCAGCAGGGAGGGCTATGGTGAGCAGTTCTTC
.,TRBV9,13,.,TRBJ1-3,CASSVGSGNTIYF,TGTGCCAGCAGCGTAGGATCTGGAAACACCATATATTTT
TRBD2,TRBV6-5,15,.,TRBJ2-1,CASSGTGTSSIEQFF,TGTGCCAGCAGTGGGACCGGGACTAGCTCGATTGAGCAGTTCTTC
TRBD1,TRBV9,15,.,TRBJ1-4,CASSASGQGGQKLFF,TGTGCCAGCAGCGCGTCGGGACAGGGGGGGCAAAAACTGTTTTTT
.,TRBV27,14,.,TRBJ1-1,CASSSDRVNTEAFF,TGTGCCAGCAGTTCCGACCGAGTGAACACTGAAGCTTTCTTT
.,TRBV15,13,.,TRBJ1-2,CATSSGHDYGYTF,TGTGCCACCAGCAGCGGACACGATTATGGCTACACCTTC
.,TRBV28,13,.,TRBJ1-4,CASKGPSNEKLFF,TGTGCCAGCAAAGGGCCCTCGAATGAAAAACTGTTTTTT
.,TRBV10-3,15,once,TRBJ2-6,CAISVGDGWANVLTF,TGTGCCATCAGTGTAGGGGATGGCTGGGCCAACGTCCTGACTTTC
.,TRBV7-3,14,.,TRBJ2-7,CASSPGAGSYEQYF,TGTGCCAGCAGCCCGGGGGCAGGGAGTTACGAGCAGTACTTC
TRBD1,TRBV18,16,.,TRBJ2-7,CASSVQYRDRNNEQYF,TGTGCCAGCTCAGTACAGTATAGGGACAGGAACAACGAGCAGTACTTC
TRBD1,TRBV5-1,14,.,TRBJ2-7,CASSLEGQTYEQYF,TGCGCCAGCAGCTTGGAGGGACAGACCTACGAGCAGTACTTC
.,TRBV19,15,.,TRBJ1-4,CASSIPGTRNEKLFF,TGTGCCAGTAGTATTCCGGGGACTCGGAATGAAAAACTGTTTTTT
TRBD2,TRBV2,20,.,TRBJ2-7,CASRARGGQVTSGSLYEQYF,TGTGCCAGCAGAGCCAGGGGGGGCCAGGTCACTAGCGGGAGTCTCTACGAGCAGTACTTC
.,TRBV7-3,14,.,TRBJ2-2,CASRVTSNTGELFF,TGTGCCAGCAGGGTTACTAGCAACACCGGGGAGCTGTTTTTT
.,TRBV19,15,once,TRBJ1-1,CASSIDTAAVPEAFF,TGTGCCAGTAGTATAGACACGGCTGCCGTCCCTGAAGCTTTCTTT
TRBD1,TRBV5-1,15,.,TRBJ2-3,CASSKGTGATDTQYF,TGCGCCAGCAGCAAAGGGACAGGGGCGACAGATACGCAGTATTTT
.,TRBV27,13,.,TRBJ1-4,CASSLFRWEKLFF,TGTGCCAGCAGTTTATTTCGGTGGGAAAAACTGTTTTTT